A selection of T cell receptor beta chains follows, all from one sample in a study of breast tumors, draining lymph nodes, adjacent tissues. From the multiplex PCR reads, TCRdb called clonotypes with MiXCR, one entry per CDR3 protein. The table includes some 130,000 distinct CDR3 sequences, roughly 20% detected once. Input material: axillary lymph node tissue. The receptors derive from a female donor with breast cancer. Some clones in this sample may be carry-over from other donors' samples. Both conserved end residues are part of each CDR3. Fields, in order: CDR3 DNA, CDR3 protein, J gene, clone size, D gene, CDR3 length, V gene. D genes are given only for firm matches. Rows may omit the clone size; those that give it use once, few, many or a size class.

cdr3_nt: TGTGCCAGCAGTTTTAATTCACCCCTCCACTTT
cdr3_aa: CASSFNSPLHF
j_call: TRBJ1-6
clone_size: many
d_call: .
cdr3_length: 11
v_call: TRBV12-3/TRBV12-4

cdr3_nt: TGTGCCAGCAGTGGGTGGGACAGGGTGAGGGGGCCAGATACGCAGTATTTT
cdr3_aa: CASSGWDRVRGPDTQYF
j_call: TRBJ2-3
clone_size: .
d_call: TRBD1
cdr3_length: 17
v_call: TRBV28

cdr3_nt: TGCGCCAGCAGCCCCGGGGACAGGGGGAGGTTTGAGCAGTTCTTC
cdr3_aa: CASSPGDRGRFEQFF
j_call: TRBJ2-1
clone_size: many
d_call: TRBD1
cdr3_length: 15
v_call: TRBV5-1

cdr3_nt: TGTGCCAGCCTCAGGGGGCACGGGGAGAACGAGCAGTACTTC
cdr3_aa: CASLRGHGENEQYF
j_call: TRBJ2-7
clone_size: many
d_call: TRBD1
cdr3_length: 14
v_call: TRBV6-6

cdr3_nt: TGCAGTGCTGGCGGACAGGGGACGGGGGGGACCCAGTACTTC
cdr3_aa: CSAGGQGTGGTQYF
j_call: TRBJ2-5
clone_size: many
d_call: TRBD1
cdr3_length: 14
v_call: TRBV20-1

cdr3_nt: TGTGCCAGCAGTGGCCCTGGGGTACGGGAGGAGACCCAGTACTTC
cdr3_aa: CASSGPGVREETQYF
j_call: TRBJ2-5
clone_size: .
d_call: .
cdr3_length: 15
v_call: TRBV28

cdr3_nt: TGCAGCGTTGAGGTCCCGAGCTCCTACAATGAGCAGTTCTTC
cdr3_aa: CSVEVPSSYNEQFF
j_call: TRBJ2-1
clone_size: many
d_call: .
cdr3_length: 14
v_call: TRBV29-1

cdr3_nt: TGTGCCTGGAGTGAGCGGAGGGATTCACCCCTCCACTTT
cdr3_aa: CAWSERRDSPLHF
j_call: TRBJ1-6
clone_size: many
d_call: .
cdr3_length: 13
v_call: TRBV30

cdr3_nt: TGTGCCAGCAGCACCTTTAGCGGGAGCTTTTCCTGGGAGCAGTACTTC
cdr3_aa: CASSTFSGSFSWEQYF
j_call: TRBJ2-7
clone_size: many
d_call: TRBD2
cdr3_length: 16
v_call: TRBV9

cdr3_nt: TGTGCCAGCAGCTTGGGACTAGCGGGAGGGATTTTAGATGAGCAGTTCTTC
cdr3_aa: CASSLGLAGGILDEQFF
j_call: TRBJ2-1
clone_size: many
d_call: TRBD2
cdr3_length: 17
v_call: TRBV5-8

cdr3_nt: TGCAGTGCCAGTTTACAGGGCAATCAGCCCCAGCATTTT
cdr3_aa: CSASLQGNQPQHF
j_call: TRBJ1-5
clone_size: many
d_call: .
cdr3_length: 13
v_call: TRBV20-1

cdr3_nt: TGCAGCGTAGAGGACAGGGTAATTCATCCCTACGAGCAGTACTTC
cdr3_aa: CSVEDRVIHPYEQYF
j_call: TRBJ2-7
clone_size: many
d_call: TRBD1
cdr3_length: 15
v_call: TRBV29-1

cdr3_nt: TGCGCCAGCAGCCCCCTGCGGACCTTCGCAGATACGCAGTATTTT
cdr3_aa: CASSPLRTFADTQYF
j_call: TRBJ2-3
clone_size: many
d_call: .
cdr3_length: 15
v_call: TRBV5-1

cdr3_nt: TGTGCCAGCAGCTCCCGGGCCCGGGGCACAGATACGCAGTATTTT
cdr3_aa: CASSSRARGTDTQYF
j_call: TRBJ2-3
clone_size: many
d_call: .
cdr3_length: 15
v_call: TRBV7-3

cdr3_nt: TGCAGTGGGGCCAATAGCAATCAGCCCCAGCATTTT
cdr3_aa: CSGANSNQPQHF
j_call: TRBJ1-5
clone_size: many
d_call: .
cdr3_length: 12
v_call: TRBV20-1

cdr3_nt: TGTGCCACCAGTGACCACGCCGGTTACGAGCAGTACTTC
cdr3_aa: CATSDHAGYEQYF
j_call: TRBJ2-7
clone_size: many
d_call: .
cdr3_length: 13
v_call: TRBV24-1

cdr3_nt: TGTGCCATCAGTGAGGCCCCCAAGGGCAGGCCCGGGGAGCTGTTTTTT
cdr3_aa: CAISEAPKGRPGELFF
j_call: TRBJ2-2
clone_size: many
d_call: .
cdr3_length: 16
v_call: TRBV10-3

cdr3_nt: TGTGCCAGCACCTATAGCCCGGGACAGCACAATGAGCAGTTCTTC
cdr3_aa: CASTYSPGQHNEQFF
j_call: TRBJ2-1
clone_size: .
d_call: TRBD1
cdr3_length: 15
v_call: TRBV3-1

cdr3_nt: TGCAGTGCTAACCCATCAGGGGGTGGTCAGCCCCAGCATTTT
cdr3_aa: CSANPSGGGQPQHF
j_call: TRBJ1-5
clone_size: many
d_call: TRBD1
cdr3_length: 14
v_call: TRBV20-1

cdr3_nt: TGCGCCAGCAGCCCGGGACAGGTTACTAACTATGGCTACACCTTC
cdr3_aa: CASSPGQVTNYGYTF
j_call: TRBJ1-2
clone_size: few
d_call: TRBD1
cdr3_length: 15
v_call: TRBV5-1

cdr3_nt: TGCAGTGCTAGAGATAGCAACAGCAACCCCTATGGCTACACCTTC
cdr3_aa: CSARDSNSNPYGYTF
j_call: TRBJ1-2
clone_size: many
d_call: .
cdr3_length: 15
v_call: TRBV20-1

cdr3_nt: TGTGCCAGCAGCCAAGTACAAGCGAGCGGGCTCGAGCAGTACTTC
cdr3_aa: CASSQVQASGLEQYF
j_call: TRBJ2-7
clone_size: many
d_call: .
cdr3_length: 15
v_call: TRBV14